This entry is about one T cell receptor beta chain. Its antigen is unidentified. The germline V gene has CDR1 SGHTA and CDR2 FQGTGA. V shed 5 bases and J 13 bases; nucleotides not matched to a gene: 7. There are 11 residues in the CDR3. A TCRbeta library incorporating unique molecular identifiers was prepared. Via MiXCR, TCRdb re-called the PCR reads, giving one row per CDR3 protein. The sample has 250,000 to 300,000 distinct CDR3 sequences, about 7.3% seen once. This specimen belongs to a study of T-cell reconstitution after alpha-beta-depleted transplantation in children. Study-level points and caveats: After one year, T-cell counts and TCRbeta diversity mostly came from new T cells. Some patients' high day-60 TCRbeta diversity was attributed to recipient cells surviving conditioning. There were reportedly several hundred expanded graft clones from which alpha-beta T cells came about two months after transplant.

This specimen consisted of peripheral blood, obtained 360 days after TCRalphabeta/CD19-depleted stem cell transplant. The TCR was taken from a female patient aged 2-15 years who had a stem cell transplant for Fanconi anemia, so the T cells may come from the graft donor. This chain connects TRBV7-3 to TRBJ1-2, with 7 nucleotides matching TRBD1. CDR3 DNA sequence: TGTGCCAGCAGCCAATACAGGGGCCCCACCTTC. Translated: CASSQYRGPTF. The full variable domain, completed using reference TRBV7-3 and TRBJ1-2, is GAGVSQTPSNKVTEKGKYVELRCDPISGHTALYWYRQSLGQGPEFLIYFQGTGAADDSGLPNDRFFAVRPEGSVSTLKIQRTERGDSAVYLCASSQYRGPTFGSGTRLTVV.